This T cell receptor beta chain was found in a study of blood T cell repertoires in COVID-19 (dated by TCRdb to the early 2020s). For the wider study: Collaborator samples came from the United States, Italy and Spain and covered acute and convalescent phases of COVID-19. HLA class I and class II types, where available, came from metadata supplied by the sample provider rather than from assay-based typing. The samples were drawn from two sources: the first 160 participants of the ongoing ImmuneRACE study, and over 1,000 subjects contributed by 6 global collaborators. The prospective study material was composed of cDNA or gDNA derived from T cells, B-cell-depleted T cells, or PBMCs. The dataset comprised deeply sampled blood TCRbeta repertoires from subjects exposed to, actively infected with, or recovered from COVID-19. The sample metadata nearly always contained a de-identified subject ID, COVID-19 status, age in years and sex. A freely available public database, intended as a resource for researchers studying the immune response to SARS-CoV-2, is where the repertoires were released.

The CDR3 sequence holds 15 residues, the cysteine and phenylalanine included. The retained sequence is limited to the CDR3, 45 bases, with the frame set at the first base. Clipping removes 5 bases from V and 2 bases from J, with 7 as the unmatched junction base count. CDR1 is given as MDHEN and CDR2 as SYDVKM, both from the germline V gene. Collaborating institutions collected whole blood in K2EDTA tubes following their own protocols. For TCRbeta analysis, collaborators shipped samples in one of three forms: frozen whole blood, isolated PBMCs, or DNA extracted from either of those sample types. The study at large found these results: Clinical and demographic metadata were provided uncurated, with the amount varying by source and participant.

As concerns this clone: What antigen it recognizes has not been identified. No clone much larger than this one lies a single base away; base qualities are absent.

TCRbeta CDR3 regions were amplified from genomic DNA using the immunoSEQ Assay, a bias-controlled multiplex PCR. In the paper's pipeline: Within the assay, amplification of reference gene primers was used to estimate how many nucleated cells each sample contained. Sequence reads were collapsed and filtered to measure the absolute abundance of every unique TCRbeta CDR3 rearrangement. For each sample, productive Simpson clonality was calculated by taking the square root of Simpson's diversity index across productive rearrangements. TCRdb took over this immuneACCESS table, retaining in-frame rearrangements with V and J assigned. Such tables are incomplete; in checked studies, under half of the missing clones stem from an unresolved V gene, and the remainder is unexplained. The D gene and trimming were derived from the DNA, and the V and J assignments and clone size from that table. The table for this sample lists tens of thousands of clones; roughly two thirds of them were counted only once. The ten most abundant clones make up roughly 9.6% of the sample.

The sequenced material came from peripheral blood. Recombination joined TRBV28 with TRBJ1-2, and TRBD1 aligns with 8 junction nucleotides. This TCR came from a woman aged 70-85 years with acute or convalescent COVID-19. The CDR3 reads as follows: CASSPVDRVNYGYTF. The bases read TGTGCCAGCAGTCCAGTGGACAGGGTCAACTATGGCTACACCTTC.